Shown below are 25 T cell receptor beta chains from a single sample sequenced in a study of T cell changes during pregnancy in multiple sclerosis. The assay was immunoSEQ multiplex PCR, and TCRdb's table has in-frame clones only and misses some. The repertoire holds 40,000 to 55,000 clones, with around 93% as singletons. Sequencing used CD8+ T cells from peripheral blood mononuclear cells, obtained in the first trimester of pregnancy. The receptors stem from a female donor with multiple sclerosis, enrolled in a pregnancy study.

The chain joins TRBV7-2 to TRBJ1-2; TRBD1 matches at 11 bases. J gave up 2 bases and V 3 bases, and 5 bases lay outside the gene matches. CDR1 is SGHTA and CDR2 is FQGNSA in the germline V gene. The CDR3 extends over 16 amino acids. The CDR3 DNA reads as TGTGCCAGCAGCTTGTATGGACAGGGGGCCAACTATGGCTACACCTTC. It translates to CASSLYGQGANYGYTF.

V is TRBV10-2 and J is TRBJ1-1; TRBD1 is a possible D gene (5 bases). The CDR3 sequence is 14 residues long. Germline CDR1 reads WSHSY; CDR2 reads SAAADI. Trimming removed 3 bases from V and 4 bases from J, with 12 bases in between. CDR3 in amino acids: CASSESGWSTEAFF. In DNA form, the CDR3 reads TGCGCCAGCAGTGAATCAGGGTGGAGCACTGAAGCTTTCTTT.

The chain is built from TRBV15 and TRBJ1-3; tentative D call: TRBD1 (5 bases). This CDR3 is 15 amino acids long. V lost 0 bases, J lost 2 bases, and 8 bases lay in between. The germline V gene encodes CDR1 LNHNV and CDR2 YYDKDF (reference sequence). CDR3 sequence: CATSRDRRAGNTIYF. The CDR3 DNA reads as TGTGCCACCAGCAGAGATCGCAGGGCTGGAAACACCATATATTTT.

The chain carries TRBV21-1 and TRBJ2-7; TRBD1 reflects the table's D call only, with no check against the DNA. TRBV21-1 is a pseudogene. The CDR3 sequence is 14 residues long. CDR3 in amino acids: CASSDGTSSYEQYF. The CDR3 bases are TGTGCCAGCAGCGACGGGACATCCTCCTACGAGCAGTACTTC.

The sample holds one count of this clone. This chain joins TRBV7-2 and TRBJ2-3; 7 bases line up with TRBD2. This CDR3 is 14 amino acids long. The germline V gene has CDR1 SGHTA and CDR2 FQGNSA. Trimming took 5 bases from V and 6 from J; bases not matched to a gene: 8. The CDR3: CASSLGPSGDTQYF. For the CDR3, the DNA is TGTGCCAGCAGCCTTGGGCCTAGCGGTGATACGCAGTATTTT.

This clone has just one count. The gene calls are TRBV7-9 and TRBJ2-1, with TRBD2 matching over 10 bases. This CDR3 comprises 15 residues. From germline, CDR1 is SEHNR and CDR2 FQNEAQ (reference sequence). The junction had 5 bases not matched to a gene; V was cut back by 5 bases and J by 4 bases. In nucleotides, the CDR3 is TGTGCCAGCAGCCAACCGGGACTAGCGTACAATGAGCAGTTCTTC. Its protein is CASSQPGLAYNEQFF. The whole variable domain, remainder taken from reference TRBV7-9 and TRBJ2-1, is DTGVSQNPRHKITKRGQNVTFRCDPISEHNRLYWYRQTLGQGPEFLTYFQNEAQLEKSRLLSDRFSAERPKGSFSTLEIQRTEQGDSAMYLCASSQPGLAYNEQFFGPGTRLTVL.

The V gene is TRBV9, the J gene TRBJ1-2, with 7 bases aligning to TRBD1. From germline, CDR1 is SGDLS and CDR2 YYNGEE. J gave up 4 bases and V 5 bases, and 2 bases lay outside the gene matches. This CDR3 comprises 12 residues. DNA of the CDR3: TGTGCCAGCAGAGACAGGGTCTATGGCTACACCTTC. As protein: CASRDRVYGYTF.

This clone was recorded only once. The chain carries TRBV27 and TRBJ2-1, with D maybe TRBD2 (6 bases). Trimming removed 5 bases from V and 10 bases from J, with 24 bases in between. The CDR3 totals 16 residues. The germline gives CDR1 MNHEY, CDR2 SMNVEV (reference sequence). This CDR3 is CASSRGTARTMGEQFF. The DNA of the CDR3 is TGTGCCAGCAGTAGGGGAACGGCCAGGACTATGGGGGAGCAGTTCTTC.

CDR3 coding DNA: TGTGCCAGCAGCTTGGGGAAACTAGTTTCCTACGAGCAGTACTTC. It codes for CASSLGKLVSYEQYF. The V and J genes are TRBV5-5 and TRBJ2-7, with D maybe TRBD2 (5 bases). Germline CDR1 SGHKS, CDR2 YYEKEE (reference sequence). The CDR3 has 15 amino acids. The ends were cut back, 0 bases at V and 1 base at J, with 11 bases in the middle.

The rearrangement links TRBV19 to TRBJ1-1; 7 bases are shared with TRBD1. Germline V gene lookup returns CDR1 LNHDA and CDR2 SQIVND (reference sequence). Trimming took 7 bases from V and 0 from J; bases not matched to a gene: 8. The CDR3 sequence is 15 residues long. The CDR3 protein is CASTYTGVLNTEAFF. The CDR3 nucleotides read TGTGCCAGTACTTATACAGGGGTCCTGAACACTGAAGCTTTCTTT.

The chain employs TRBV11-3 and TRBJ2-3; 11 nucleotides match TRBD2. Germline CDR1 SGHNT, CDR2 YENEEA. Trimming took 5 bases from V and 3 from J; bases not matched to a gene: 7. CDR3 length equals 16 residues. CDR3 residues: CASSATSGAGTDTQYF. The CDR3 region has the DNA TGTGCCAGCAGCGCGACTAGCGGGGCGGGAACAGATACGCAGTATTTT.

The chain recombines TRBV15 with TRBJ2-3; 8 bases line up with TRBD1. Germline V gene data show CDR1 as LNHNV and CDR2 as YYDKDF (reference sequence). J gave up 4 bases and V 0 bases, and 9 bases lay outside the gene matches. The CDR3 length is 17 residues. The chain's CDR3 is CATSRDRGQVPADTQYF. In nucleotides, the CDR3 is TGTGCCACCAGCAGAGACCGGGGACAGGTCCCCGCAGATACGCAGTATTTT. Full variable domain (outside the CDR3, taken from reference TRBV15 and TRBJ2-3): DAMVIQNPRYQVTQFGKPVTLSCSQTLNHNVMYWYQQKSSQAPKLLFHYYDKDFNNEADTPDNFQSRRPNTSFCFLDIRSPGLGDTAMYLCATSRDRGQVPADTQYFGPGTRLTVL.

V usage is TRBV29-1 and J usage is TRBJ1-1; possible D gene TRBD1, 5 bases. The germline V gene encodes CDR1 SQVTM and CDR2 ANQGSEA. The CDR3 sequence is 14 residues long. The ends were cut back, 3 bases at V and 1 base at J, with 12 bases in the middle. The CDR3 DNA is TGCAGCGTTGAGGGTGGGGGGAGGAACACTGAAGCTTTCTTT. Protein product: CSVEGGGRNTEAFF.

This chain links TRBV4-1 with TRBJ2-1, with 8 bases lining up with TRBD1. Unmatched junction bases numbered 8, after V lost 4 bases and J lost 3 bases. Germline CDR1 is MGHRA and CDR2 is YSYEKL. The CDR3 has 16 residues. The CDR3 DNA is TGCGCCAGCAGCCGGCTACAGGGGGGCCTCTACAATGAGCAGTTCTTC. Protein product: CASSRLQGGLYNEQFF.

This sequence joins TRBV11-2 and TRBJ2-5, with 7 bases that match TRBD1. The CDR3 is made up of 14 amino acids. V trimming: 8 bases; J trimming: 1 base; junction bases outside the gene matches: 7. CDR1 SGHAT and CDR2 FQNNGV come from the germline V gene. This chain's CDR3 is CASLSGTAQETQYF. In DNA form, the CDR3 reads TGTGCCAGCCTTTCCGGGACAGCCCAAGAGACCCAGTACTTC.

V usage is TRBV27 and J usage is TRBJ2-7, with D unresolved. Deletions cut 2 bases from V and 0 bases from J, with 5 bases between. The germline CDR1 and CDR2 sequences are MNHEY and SMNVEV (reference sequence). The CDR3 runs to 13 residues. The CDR3 DNA sequence: TGTGCCAGCAGTTTAACAGCCTCCTACGAGCAGTACTTC. This codes for CASSLTASYEQYF.

This chain connects TRBV19 to TRBJ2-3; 8 bases are a match to TRBD1. The V gene end was trimmed by 6 bases and the J gene end by 1 base; junction bases not matched to a gene: 9. CDR3 length equals 16 residues. Germline CDR1 is LNHDA and CDR2 is SQIVND (reference sequence). CDR3 coding DNA: TGTGCCAGTAGAGGGAAGGACAGGGATGGCACAGATACGCAGTATTTT. Amino acid sequence: CASRGKDRDGTDTQYF.

J is TRBJ1-6 and V is TRBV4-3; tentative D call: TRBD1 (5 bases). The CDR3 is made up of 15 amino acids. Germline V CDR1 and CDR2: LGHNA, YSLEER. With 0 bases removed from V and 7 bases from J, the gap between germline ends came to 10 bases. This CDR3 reads CASSQDRGPNSPLHF. The DNA for the CDR3 is TGCGCCAGCAGCCAAGATAGGGGCCCCAATTCACCCCTCCACTTT.

J is TRBJ2-1 and V is TRBV19, with D hard to call. Per the germline V gene, CDR1 is LNHDA and CDR2 is SQIVND (reference sequence). V was cut by 4 bases and J by 3 bases, with 7 bases left in between. CDR3 size: 13 residues. The CDR3 DNA sequence: TGTGCCAGTAGTAATGGGCACTACAATGAGCAGTTCTTC. This gives the protein CASSNGHYNEQFF.

This chain links TRBV5-6 with TRBJ2-7; D perhaps matches TRBD2 (5 bases). The CDR3 extends over 12 amino acids. CDR1 is SGHDT, CDR2 YYEEEE, per germline. Trimming took 3 bases from V and 3 from J, leaving 7 bases between them. In DNA form, the CDR3 reads TGTGCCAGCAGCTCCACTAGCTACGAGCAGTACTTC. It encodes CASSSTSYEQYF.

The J gene is TRBJ1-2, the V gene TRBV7-9; 10 bases agree with TRBD1. The ends lost 5 bases at V and 6 bases at J; junction bases unmatched: 3. The germline gives CDR1 SEHNR, CDR2 FQNEAQ (reference sequence). This CDR3 spans 13 amino acids. The CDR3 sequence is CASSPGQGDGYTF. CDR3 nucleotides: TGTGCCAGCAGCCCCGGACAGGGGGATGGCTACACCTTC.

J is TRBJ2-1 and V is TRBV7-8, with TRBD2 identical over 13 bases. CDR3 length: 18 amino acids. J was trimmed by 0 bases and V by 1 base; bases with no gene match: 3. In germline, CDR1 is SGHVS, CDR2 FQNEAQ. The CDR3: CASSLELAGGLSYNEQFF. CDR3 nucleotides: TGTGCCAGCAGCTTAGAACTAGCGGGAGGGCTCTCCTACAATGAGCAGTTCTTC.

The rearrangement uses TRBV29-1 and TRBJ1-1, with 7 bases identical to TRBD1. The CDR3 is 12 residues long. Trimming took 4 bases from V and 5 from J; bases not matched to a gene: 4. Germline V CDR1 and CDR2: SQVTM, ANQGSEA. The CDR3 reads CSVVVQGTEAFF. Here the CDR3 DNA reads TGCAGCGTTGTAGTACAGGGGACTGAAGCTTTCTTT.

The gene calls are TRBV19 and TRBJ2-3, with TRBD2 identical over 13 bases. The CDR3 contains 18 residues. Germline loops: CDR1 LNHDA, CDR2 SQIVND (reference sequence). J gave up 2 bases and V 5 bases, and 10 bases lay outside the gene matches. For the CDR3, the DNA is TGTGCCAGTAGTCCACGACTAGCGGGGGGTCCAGACACAGATACGCAGTATTTT. Its protein is CASSPRLAGGPDTDTQYF.

This clone showed up just once. The chain has TRBV10-3 and TRBJ1-5, with a weak D call TRBD1 (6 bases). Trimming removed 5 bases from V and 5 bases from J, with 13 bases in between. This CDR3 comprises 14 residues. Looked up from germline, CDR1 is ENHRY and CDR2 is SYGVKD. CDR3 nucleotides: TGTGCCATCAGTCCGGGACAAACGGATCAGCCCCAGCATTTT. Its protein is CAISPGQTDQPQHF.